The count of the clone carrying this T cell receptor (beta chain) is one. The data derive from a study of blood T cell repertoires in COVID-19. Study-wide context: PBMCs, B-cell-depleted T cells, or T cells were the source of the cDNA or gDNA that made up the material.

Measured with immunoSEQ multiplex PCR; TCRdb has only the in-frame clones, and not every one. This sample has 240,000 or so clones, with about 80% found just once. The CDR3 length is 13 residues. The junction had 0 bases not matched to a gene; V was cut back by 6 bases and J by 0 bases. Germline lookup yields CDR1 WSHSY and CDR2 SAAADI. V and J are TRBV10-2 and TRBJ2-7, with TRBD2 matching 9 bases. The TCR sequence derives from a woman older than 75 with acute or convalescent COVID-19. The specimen sequenced was peripheral blood. The CDR3 loop reads CASRGLASYEQYF. The CDR3 coding sequence is TGCGCCAGCAGGGGACTAGCCTCCTACGAGCAGTACTTC.